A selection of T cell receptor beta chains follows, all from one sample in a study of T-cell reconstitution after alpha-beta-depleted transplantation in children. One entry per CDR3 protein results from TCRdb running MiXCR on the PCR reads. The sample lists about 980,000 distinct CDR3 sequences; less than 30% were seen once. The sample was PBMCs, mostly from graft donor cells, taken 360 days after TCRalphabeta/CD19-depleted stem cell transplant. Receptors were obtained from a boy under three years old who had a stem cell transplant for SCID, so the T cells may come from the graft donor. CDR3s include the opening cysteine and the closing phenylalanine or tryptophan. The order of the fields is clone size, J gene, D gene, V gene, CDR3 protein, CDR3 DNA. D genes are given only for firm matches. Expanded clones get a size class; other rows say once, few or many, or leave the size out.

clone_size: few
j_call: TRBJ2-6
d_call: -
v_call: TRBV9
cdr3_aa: CASSVVRTGANVLTF
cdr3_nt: TGTGCCAGCAGCGTAGTGAGGACAGGGGCCAACGTCCTGACTTTC

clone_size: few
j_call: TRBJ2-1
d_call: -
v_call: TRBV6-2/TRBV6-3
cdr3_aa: CASKNHGAGLNNEQFF
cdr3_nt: TGTGCCAGCAAAAACCACGGAGCGGGCCTAAACAATGAGCAGTTCTTC

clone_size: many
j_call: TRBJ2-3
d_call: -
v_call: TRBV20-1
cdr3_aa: CSARRQSRTDTQYF
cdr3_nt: TGCAGTGCTAGAAGACAGAGCCGCACAGATACGCAGTATTTT

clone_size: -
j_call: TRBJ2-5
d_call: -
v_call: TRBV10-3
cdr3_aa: CAISDPRGPPGEETQYF
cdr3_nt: TGTGCCATCAGTGACCCGAGGGGACCCCCTGGGGAGGAGACCCAGTACTTC

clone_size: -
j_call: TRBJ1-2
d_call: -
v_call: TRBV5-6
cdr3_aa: CASTATRGRGYTF
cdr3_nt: TGTGCCAGCACCGCAACTAGGGGTCGAGGCTACACCTTC

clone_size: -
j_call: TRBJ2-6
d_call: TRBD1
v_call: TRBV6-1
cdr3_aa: CASTRDRGFSGANVLTF
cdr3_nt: TGTGCCAGCACCCGGGACAGGGGTTTCTCTGGGGCCAACGTCCTGACTTTC

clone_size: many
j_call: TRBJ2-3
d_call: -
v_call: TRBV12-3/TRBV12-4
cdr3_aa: CASSFIQEGYGTDTQYF
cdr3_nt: TGTGCCAGCAGTTTTATCCAGGAGGGGTATGGCACAGATACGCAGTATTTT

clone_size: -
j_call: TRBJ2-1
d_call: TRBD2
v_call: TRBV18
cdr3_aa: CASSPPTSGAPNEQFF
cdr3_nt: TGTGCCAGCTCACCACCGACTAGCGGGGCCCCCAATGAGCAGTTCTTC

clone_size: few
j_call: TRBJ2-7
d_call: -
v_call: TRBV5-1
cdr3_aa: CASSPNPTASYEQYF
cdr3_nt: TGCGCCAGCAGCCCTAACCCGACAGCGTCCTACGAGCAGTACTTC

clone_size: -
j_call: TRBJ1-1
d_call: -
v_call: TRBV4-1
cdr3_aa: CASSQGPTRGNTEAFF
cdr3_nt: TGCGCCAGCAGCCAAGGCCCCACGAGGGGTAACACTGAAGCTTTCTTT

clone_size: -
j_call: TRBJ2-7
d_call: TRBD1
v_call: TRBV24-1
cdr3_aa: CATSDLRDRATYEQYF
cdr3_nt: TGTGCCACCAGTGATCTCAGGGACAGGGCGACCTACGAGCAGTACTTC

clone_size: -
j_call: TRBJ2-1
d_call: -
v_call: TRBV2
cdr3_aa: CASTKWVRNEQFF
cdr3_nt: TGTGCCAGCACCAAGTGGGTTCGAAATGAGCAGTTCTTC

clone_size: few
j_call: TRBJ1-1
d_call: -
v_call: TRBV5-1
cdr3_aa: CASSFTPGARAEAFF
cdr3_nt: TGCGCCAGCAGCTTTACCCCTGGGGCCAGGGCTGAAGCTTTCTTT

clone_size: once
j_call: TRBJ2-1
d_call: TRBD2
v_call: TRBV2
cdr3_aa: CASRGLAGGISYNEQFF
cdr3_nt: TGTGCCAGCAGGGGACTAGCGGGGGGCATCTCCTACAATGAGCAGTTCTTC

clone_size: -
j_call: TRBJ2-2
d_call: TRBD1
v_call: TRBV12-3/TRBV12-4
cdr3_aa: CASSTTGKGGELFF
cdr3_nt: TGTGCCAGCAGTACGACAGGGAAGGGCGGGGAGCTGTTTTTT

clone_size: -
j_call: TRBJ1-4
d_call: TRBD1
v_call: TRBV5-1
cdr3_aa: CAGQGDEKLFF
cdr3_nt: TGCGCCGGACAGGGGGATGAAAAACTGTTTTTT

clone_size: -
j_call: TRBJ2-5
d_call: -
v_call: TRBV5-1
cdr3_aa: CASSWQGGETQYF
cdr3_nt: TGCGCCAGCAGCTGGCAGGGGGGGGAGACCCAGTACTTC

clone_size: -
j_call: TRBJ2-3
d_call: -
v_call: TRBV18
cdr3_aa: CASSPRRGDTDTQYF
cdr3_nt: TGTGCCAGCTCACCACGGCGCGGGGACACAGATACGCAGTATTTT

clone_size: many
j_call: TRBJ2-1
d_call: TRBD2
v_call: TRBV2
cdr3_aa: CASSEVLAGYNEQFF
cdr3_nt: TGTGCCAGCAGTGAAGTCCTAGCGGGGTACAATGAGCAGTTCTTC

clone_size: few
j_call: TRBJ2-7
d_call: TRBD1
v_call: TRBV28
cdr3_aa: CASSFPRQGLYEQYF
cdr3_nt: TGTGCCAGCAGTTTTCCGAGACAGGGTTTGTACGAGCAGTACTTC

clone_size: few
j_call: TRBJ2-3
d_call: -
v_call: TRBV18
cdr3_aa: CASSPSGYSPDTQYF
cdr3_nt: TGTGCCAGCTCACCTTCAGGGTATAGCCCAGATACGCAGTATTTT

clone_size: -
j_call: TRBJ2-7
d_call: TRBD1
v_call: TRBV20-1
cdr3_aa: CSAAHRDSDYEQYF
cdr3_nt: TGCAGTGCCGCACATCGGGACAGCGACTACGAGCAGTACTTC

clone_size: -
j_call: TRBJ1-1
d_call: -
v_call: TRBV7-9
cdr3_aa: CASSLPGDTEAFF
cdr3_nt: TGTGCCAGCAGCCTCCCGGGGGACACTGAAGCTTTCTTT

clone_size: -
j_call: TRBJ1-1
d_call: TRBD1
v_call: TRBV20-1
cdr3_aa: CSATGQVPSMNTEAFF
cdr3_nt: TGCAGTGCTACGGGACAGGTTCCTTCGATGAACACTGAAGCTTTCTTT

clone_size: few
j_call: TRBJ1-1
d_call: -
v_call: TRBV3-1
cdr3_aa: CASSRGRAANTEAFF
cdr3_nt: TGTGCCAGCAGCCGCGGGCGGGCAGCGAACACTGAAGCTTTCTTT

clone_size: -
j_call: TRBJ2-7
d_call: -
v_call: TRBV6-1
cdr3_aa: CASSEGSLRGRGSHEQYF
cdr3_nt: TGTGCCAGCAGTGAAGGGTCCCTCCGGGGCCGGGGCAGCCACGAGCAGTACTTC

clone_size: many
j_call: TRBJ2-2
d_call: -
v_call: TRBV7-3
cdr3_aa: CASSPPGGTGELFF
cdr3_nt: TGTGCCAGCAGCCCCCCCGGGGGCACCGGGGAGCTGTTTTTT

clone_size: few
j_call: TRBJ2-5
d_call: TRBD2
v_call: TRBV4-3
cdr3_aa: CASSQDLAGSETQYF
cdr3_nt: TGCGCCAGCAGCCAAGATCTAGCGGGCTCAGAGACCCAGTACTTC

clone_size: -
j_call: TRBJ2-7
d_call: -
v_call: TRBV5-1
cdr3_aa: CASSLVGHTEQYF
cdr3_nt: TGCGCCAGCAGCTTGGTAGGACACACCGAGCAGTACTTC

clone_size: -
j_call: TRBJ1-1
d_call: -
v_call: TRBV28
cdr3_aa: CASRSFWESWTPGSEAFF
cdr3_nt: TGTGCCAGCAGAAGCTTTTGGGAATCGTGGACCCCGGGTTCTGAAGCTTTCTTT

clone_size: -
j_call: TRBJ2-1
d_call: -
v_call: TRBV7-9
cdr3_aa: CASSLDRAYNEQFF
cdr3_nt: TGTGCCAGCAGCTTAGACAGGGCCTACAATGAGCAGTTCTTC

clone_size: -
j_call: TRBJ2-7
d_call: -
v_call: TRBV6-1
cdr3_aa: CASRPSPEGRYYEQYF
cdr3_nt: TGTGCCAGCAGACCCTCCCCGGAGGGGAGATACTACGAGCAGTACTTC

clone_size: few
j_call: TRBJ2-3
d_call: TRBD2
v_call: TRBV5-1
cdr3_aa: CASQRGEGTDTQYF
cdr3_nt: TGCGCCAGCCAGCGGGGGGAAGGCACAGATACGCAGTATTTT

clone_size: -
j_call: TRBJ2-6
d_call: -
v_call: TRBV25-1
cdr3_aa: CASSDQGAPGGANVLTF
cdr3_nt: TGTGCCAGCAGTGACCAGGGTGCCCCTGGGGGGGCCAACGTCCTGACTTTC

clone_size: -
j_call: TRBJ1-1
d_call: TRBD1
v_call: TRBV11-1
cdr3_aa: CASSAPGQGSKSTEAFF
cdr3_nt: TGTGCCAGCAGCGCGCCGGGACAGGGGTCTAAGAGCACTGAAGCTTTCTTT

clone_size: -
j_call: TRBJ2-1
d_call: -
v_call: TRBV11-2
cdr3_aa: CASSLFPQTNNEQFF
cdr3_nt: TGTGCCAGCAGCTTATTTCCCCAAACCAACAATGAGCAGTTCTTC

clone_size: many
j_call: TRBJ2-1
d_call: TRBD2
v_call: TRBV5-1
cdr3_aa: CASSLSGGDYNEQFF
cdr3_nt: TGCGCCAGCAGCTTGAGCGGGGGGGATTACAATGAGCAGTTCTTC

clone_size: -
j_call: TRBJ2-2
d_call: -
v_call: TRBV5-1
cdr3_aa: CASSISADNWDTGELFF
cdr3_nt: TGCGCCAGCAGCATTTCCGCAGACAATTGGGACACCGGGGAGCTGTTTTTT

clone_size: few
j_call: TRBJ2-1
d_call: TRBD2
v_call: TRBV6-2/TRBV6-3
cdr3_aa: CASSYFTLSGVYNEQFF
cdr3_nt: TGTGCCAGCAGTTACTTCACTTTAAGCGGGGTGTACAATGAGCAGTTCTTC

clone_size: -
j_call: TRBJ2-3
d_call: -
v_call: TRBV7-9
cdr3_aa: CASSADTQYF
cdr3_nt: TGTGCCAGCAGCGCAGATACGCAGTATTTT

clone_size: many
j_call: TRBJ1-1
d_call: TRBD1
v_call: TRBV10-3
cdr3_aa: CAISDRGWSENTEAFF
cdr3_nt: TGTGCCATCAGCGACAGGGGATGGAGCGAGAACACTGAAGCTTTCTTT

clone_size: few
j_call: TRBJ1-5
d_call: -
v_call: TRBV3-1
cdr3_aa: CASSHLGTQPQHF
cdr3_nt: TGTGCCAGCAGCCACCTGGGCACTCAGCCCCAGCATTTT

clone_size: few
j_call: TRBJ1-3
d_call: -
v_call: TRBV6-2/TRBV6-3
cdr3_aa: CASSYRTRAGNTIYF
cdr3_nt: TGTGCCAGCAGTTACCGGACAAGGGCAGGAAACACCATATATTTT

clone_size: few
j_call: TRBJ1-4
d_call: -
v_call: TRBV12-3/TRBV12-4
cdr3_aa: CASSLALPGRLFF
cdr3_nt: TGTGCCAGCAGTTTAGCCCTTCCCGGGAGACTGTTTTTT

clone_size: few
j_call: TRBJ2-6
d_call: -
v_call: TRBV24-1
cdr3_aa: CATSPGTTGANVLTF
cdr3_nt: TGTGCCACCAGCCCGGGAACGACTGGGGCCAACGTCCTGACTTTC

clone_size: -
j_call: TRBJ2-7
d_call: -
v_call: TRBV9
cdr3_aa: CASSVGRSGYEQYF
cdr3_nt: TGTGCCAGCAGCGTAGGTCGATCGGGCTACGAGCAGTACTTC

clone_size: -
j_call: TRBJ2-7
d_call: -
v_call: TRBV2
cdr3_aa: CASSGDGAWEQYF
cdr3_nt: TGTGCCAGCAGTGGCGATGGGGCATGGGAGCAGTACTTC

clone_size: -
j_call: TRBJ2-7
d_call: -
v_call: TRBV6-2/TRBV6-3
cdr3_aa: CASSFTGSRQGTRTYEQYF
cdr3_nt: TGTGCCAGCAGTTTCACTGGGAGCCGTCAGGGCACCAGGACCTACGAGCAGTACTTC

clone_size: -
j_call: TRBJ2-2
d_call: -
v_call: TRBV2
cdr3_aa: CASTRVNRAYTGELFF
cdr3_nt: TGTGCCAGCACCCGGGTTAACAGGGCATACACCGGGGAGCTGTTTTTT

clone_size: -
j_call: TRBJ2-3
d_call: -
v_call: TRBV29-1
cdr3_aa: CSVAGAPIFAADTQYF
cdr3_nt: TGCAGCGTTGCGGGGGCGCCTATTTTTGCCGCAGATACGCAGTATTTT

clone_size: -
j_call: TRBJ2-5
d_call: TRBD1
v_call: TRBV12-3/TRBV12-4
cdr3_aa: CASSWGQGGPGRETQYF
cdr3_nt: TGTGCCAGCAGTTGGGGACAGGGGGGCCCTGGCCGAGAGACCCAGTACTTC

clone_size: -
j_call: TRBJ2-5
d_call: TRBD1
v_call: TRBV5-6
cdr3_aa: CASSSGTGELETQYF
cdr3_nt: TGTGCCAGCAGCTCCGGGACAGGGGAATTGGAGACCCAGTACTTC

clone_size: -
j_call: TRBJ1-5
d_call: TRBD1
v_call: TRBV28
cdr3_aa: CASSFWALGAGGSQPQHF
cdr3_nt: TGTGCCAGCAGTTTTTGGGCCCTTGGGGCAGGGGGGAGTCAGCCCCAGCATTTT

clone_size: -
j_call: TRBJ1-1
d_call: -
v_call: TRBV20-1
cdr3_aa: CSVYGGPEAFF
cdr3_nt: TGCAGTGTGTATGGGGGCCCTGAAGCTTTCTTT

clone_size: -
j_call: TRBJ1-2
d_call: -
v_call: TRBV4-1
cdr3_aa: CASSQVLAPKGHYGYTF
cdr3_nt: TGCGCCAGCAGCCAAGTTCTAGCTCCTAAGGGTCACTATGGCTACACCTTC